Ten or more counts support the clone carrying this T cell receptor beta chain. In building TCR beta libraries, iRepertoire HTBI primers were used together with Arm-PCR of CDR3 regions. One entry per CDR3 protein, called by TCRdb with MiXCR from the multiplex PCR reads. The sample has over 300,000 distinct CDR3 sequences, about 18% seen once. As to time point: persistent/refractory GD, antithyroid drugs over 5 years with positive TRAb. Generation of the TCR library employed RNA extracted from PBMCs. Peripheral blood, 7 to 10 milliliters per patient, was collected in EDTA tubes. The data stem from a study of regulatory T cells in long-lasting Graves disease. This CDR3 contains 14 residues. With V trimmed by 1 base and J by 3 bases, 2 bases remained unmatched. CDR1 and CDR2 (germline): SGHAT, FQNNGV.

This specimen consisted of peripheral blood mononuclear cells (PBMCs), obtained when the disease was refractory, from a patient treated with antithyroid drugs. The TCR comes from a female donor with Graves disease. V and J are TRBV11-2 and TRBJ2-7; 8 bases match TRBD2. The CDR3 bases are TGTGCCAGCAGCTTAGGGCGGGAGGACTACGAGCAGTACTTC. Translated, it gives CASSLGREDYEQYF.